The 27 T cell receptor beta chains below come from one sample, sequenced in a study of shared clonotypes between healthy human individuals. TCRdb keeps only in-frame clones here, not all; method: immunoSEQ multiplex PCR. The sample carries approximately 400,000 clones, 95% to 97% recorded once. Sequences were obtained from memory CD8+ T cells sorted from blood. Stated subset: CD45RO+ cells pooled with CCR7-negative TemRA cells. The receptors derive from a man aged 25 to 40 in good health.

This CDR3 is CASSPRLAFHEQYF. The CDR3 coding sequence is TGTGCCAGCTCACCCCGCCTAGCTTTCCACGAGCAGTACTTC. This rearrangement joins TRBV18 to TRBJ2-7; possibly TRBD2 for D (5 bases). Trimming removed 3 bases at V and 5 bases at J, with 14 bases between. CDR3 size: 14 residues. Germline CDR1 KGHSH, CDR2 LQKENI.

This clone was detected only once. The V and J genes are TRBV28 and TRBJ1-1; weak D call: TRBD1 (6 bases). The V end was cut by 7 bases, the J end by 1 base, with 13 bases between. The CDR3 runs 14 residues. CDR1 MDHEN and CDR2 SYDVKM come from the germline V gene. The CDR3 sequence: CASTEVRGNTEAFF. The CDR3 DNA reads as TGTGCCAGCACTGAAGTCAGGGGGAACACTGAAGCTTTCTTT.

The chain carries TRBV18 and TRBJ2-7; the match to TRBD1 covers 8 bases. Germline V CDR1 and CDR2: KGHSH, LQKENI. V shed 4 bases and J 7 bases; nucleotides not matched to a gene: 9. This CDR3 comprises 14 residues. The CDR3, as DNA: TGTGCCAGCTCACAGCGGACAGGGTCACAAGAGCAGTACTTC. It encodes CASSQRTGSQEQYF.

V gene TRBV30 combines with J gene TRBJ1-3; the D is unclear. CDR3 size: 14 residues. The germline V gene encodes CDR1 GTSNPN and CDR2 SVGIG (reference sequence). V was cut by 3 bases and J by 0 bases, with 9 bases left in between. The DNA for the CDR3 is TGTGCCTGGAGGGATAAGAGCTCTGGAAACACCATATATTTT. Translated: CAWRDKSSGNTIYF.

The J gene is TRBJ2-5, the V gene TRBV19, with a tentative D call TRBD2 (5 bases). Germline loops: CDR1 LNHDA, CDR2 SQIVND (reference sequence). Trimming removed 1 base from V and 2 bases from J, with 11 bases in between. The CDR3 runs 15 residues. This CDR3 is CASSIGTRRQETQYF. The CDR3 nucleotides read TGTGCCAGTAGTATAGGGACCAGGAGGCAAGAGACCCAGTACTTC.

The V and J genes are TRBV7-6 and TRBJ2-1, with D perhaps given as TRBD1 or TRBD2 (5 bases each). CDR1 and CDR2 from the germline V gene are SGHVS and FNYEAQ. V was clipped by 5 bases and J by 5 bases, with 10 bases between them. CDR3 length: 13 amino acids. The chain's CDR3 is CASSPPGHNEQFF. The CDR3 DNA is TGTGCCAGCAGCCCACCGGGACACAATGAGCAGTTCTTC.

The rearrangement joins TRBV7-6 to TRBJ2-1; the match to TRBD2 covers 7 bases. Germline CDR1 reads SGHVS; CDR2 reads FNYEAQ. This CDR3 spans 17 amino acids. Trimming at V came to 4 bases and at J to 2 bases, leaving 11 bases not matched to a gene. CDR3 nucleotide sequence: TGTGCCAGCAGCTCCCCCCGGGTGGGAGGGCCCTACAATGAGCAGTTCTTC. Its translation: CASSSPRVGGPYNEQFF.

The chain is built from TRBV7-9 and TRBJ1-1, with no clear D. Trimming removed 6 bases from V and 1 base from J, with 9 bases in between. This CDR3 comprises 13 residues. Germline V lookup: CDR1 SEHNR, CDR2 FQNEAQ (reference sequence). CDR3 bases: TGTGCCAGCAGTCGCGGGCAGAACACTGAAGCTTTCTTT. Protein: CASSRGQNTEAFF.

This rearrangement joins TRBV6-6 to TRBJ1-1; the D gene is possibly TRBD1 (5 bases). Trimming took 2 bases from V and 0 from J, leaving 10 bases between them. Germline loops: CDR1 MNHNY, CDR2 SVGAGI (reference sequence). There are 15 residues in the CDR3. The DNA of the CDR3 is TGTGCCAGCAGTTACCCGACAGACATGAACACTGAAGCTTTCTTT. Translation gives CASSYPTDMNTEAFF.

The chain employs TRBV29-1 and TRBJ1-4; D remains unclear. CDR1 is SQVTM and CDR2 is ANQGSEA in the germline V gene. This CDR3 region has 11 residues. V shed 4 bases and J shed 8 bases, with 8 bases lying between them. CDR3 nucleotide sequence: TGCAGCGTTGGTACGGTCGAAAAACTGTTTTTT. Its protein product is CSVGTVEKLFF.

The chain uses TRBV2 and TRBJ1-5; 8 bases match TRBD1. The length of the CDR3 is 15 residues. V trimming: 4 bases; J trimming: 3 bases; junction bases outside the gene matches: 5. CDR1 is SNHLY and CDR2 is FYNNEI in the germline V gene. The CDR3 here is CASSGRQGHNQPQHF. In nucleotides, the CDR3 is TGTGCCAGCAGTGGGCGACAGGGGCACAATCAGCCCCAGCATTTT.

V usage is TRBV19 and J usage is TRBJ1-2; 9 positions agree with TRBD1. CDR1 and CDR2 (germline): LNHDA, SQIVND (reference sequence). CDR3 length equals 16 residues. V lost 5 bases to trimming and J lost 0 bases; unmatched junction nucleotides: 7. The CDR3 is CASSSGQGIANYGYTF. The CDR3 nucleotides are TGTGCCAGTAGTTCCGGACAGGGGATAGCTAACTATGGCTACACCTTC.

As regards this clone: Different DNA sequences within this sample yield the same CDR3. V usage is TRBV28 and J usage is TRBJ2-7, with unresolved D. This CDR3 spans 12 amino acids. Per the germline V gene, CDR1 is MDHEN and CDR2 is SYDVKM. V was clipped by 3 bases and J by 3 bases, with 6 bases between them. The CDR3 loop reads CASSLPYYEQYF. The DNA of the CDR3 is TGTGCCAGCAGTTTGCCGTACTACGAGCAGTACTTC.

This chain links TRBV21-1 with TRBJ2-1; the table's D call of TRBD2 was not tested on the DNA. TRBV21-1 is described as a pseudogene. The CDR3 extends over 11 amino acids. For the CDR3, the DNA is TGTGCCAGCAGCGGTCGGGACTCGGAGTTCTTC. Translated: CASSGRDSEFF.

The chain's CDR3 is CSAAPSYEQYF. The CDR3, as DNA: TGCAGTGCCGCCCCTTCCTACGAGCAGTACTTC. The V call is TRBV20-1, the J call TRBJ2-7, with no clear D. Trimming shortened V by 6 bases and J by 1 base, and 7 bases separated the two germline ends. CDR1 and CDR2 (germline): DFQATT, SNEGSKA (reference sequence). The CDR3 is made up of 11 amino acids.

This rearrangement joins TRBV11-3 to TRBJ2-3, with TRBD1 matching over 7 bases. V was clipped by 5 bases and J by 0 bases; unmatched bases: 14. Germline CDR1 reads SGHNT; CDR2 reads YENEEA. This CDR3 has 18 residues. CDR3 nucleotides: TGTGCCAGCAGCCCTCGAAGACAGGGCGGTCTTAGCACAGATACGCAGTATTTT. Residues: CASSPRRQGGLSTDTQYF. Full variable domain (rest looked up from reference TRBV11-3 and TRBJ2-3): EAGVVQSPRYKIIEKKQPVAFWCNPISGHNTLYWYLQNLGQGPELLIRYENEEAVDDSQLPKDRFSAERLKGVDSTLKIQPAELGDSAVYLCASSPRRQGGLSTDTQYFGPGTRLTVL.

V is TRBV18 and J is TRBJ1-3; TRBD1 might be the D (6 bases). Trimming stripped 0 bases from V and 5 bases from J, with 14 bases between. The germline V gene encodes CDR1 KGHSH and CDR2 LQKENI. The CDR3 has 16 residues. The CDR3 region is CASSPPKDSGRNTIYF. CDR3 sequence (DNA): TGTGCCAGCTCACCACCCAAGGACAGCGGAAGAAACACCATATATTTT.

The chain is built from TRBV11-1 and TRBJ2-1; 7 bases are a match to TRBD2. Germline V gives CDR1 SGHAT, CDR2 FQDESV (reference sequence). The V segment lost 4 bases and the J segment 4 bases; nucleotides outside the gene matches: 4. This CDR3 is 14 amino acids long. The CDR3 bases are TGTGCCAGCAGCTCCTGGACTAGATACAATGAGCAGTTCTTC. This translates into CASSSWTRYNEQFF.

This clone came up once. The gene calls are TRBV5-1 and TRBJ1-2, with a tentative D call TRBD1 (6 bases). Germline assignment: CDR1 SGHRS and CDR2 YFSETQ. The V and J ends lost 1 base and 1 base respectively, with 17 bases between them. CDR3 length equals 17 residues. This chain's CDR3 is CASSLINWDMINYGYTF. The CDR3 nucleotides are TGCGCCAGCAGCTTGATAAATTGGGACATGATTAACTATGGCTACACCTTC.

V is TRBV28 and J is TRBJ1-2; no clear D. The CDR3 loop spans 13 amino acids. Trimming shortened V by 3 bases and J by 4 bases, and 9 bases separated the two germline ends. Germline V lookup: CDR1 MDHEN, CDR2 SYDVKM. The CDR3 reads CASSFSGFYGYTF. DNA of the CDR3: TGTGCCAGCAGTTTTTCAGGCTTCTATGGCTACACCTTC.

This rearrangement joins TRBV7-9 to TRBJ1-1; D possibly corresponds to TRBD1 (5 bases). Trimming removed 4 bases at V and 4 bases at J, with 13 bases between. The V gene's germline CDR1 is SEHNR and CDR2 FQNEAQ (reference sequence). The length of the CDR3 is 14 residues. The CDR3 is CASSSKRGGTEAFF. The CDR3 bases are TGTGCCAGCAGCTCCAAGCGGGGGGGCACTGAAGCTTTCTTT.

The chain carries TRBV4-1 and TRBJ1-3; no definite D call. The CDR3 runs to 17 residues. The V and J ends lost 1 base and 0 bases respectively, with 13 bases between them. Germline-derived CDR1 and CDR2 are MGHRA and YSYEKL. CDR3 nucleotides: TGCGCCAGCAGCCAAGTAAGCCCGCCGATCTCTGGAAACACCATATATTTT. Residues: CASSQVSPPISGNTIYF.

V gene TRBV28 combines with J gene TRBJ1-2; D may be TRBD1 (5 bases). CDR3 length equals 14 residues. V gave up 6 bases and J gave up 5 bases, with 16 bases separating them. Germline V CDR1 and CDR2: MDHEN, SYDVKM. CDR3 region: CASSSMGRGYGYTF. CDR3 bases: TGTGCCAGCAGCAGTATGGGGCGCGGGTATGGCTACACCTTC.

The CDR3 here is CASSLQFRGGLYNEQFF. CDR3 sequence (DNA): TGTGCCAGCAGCCTCCAATTTCGCGGGGGCCTCTACAATGAGCAGTTCTTC. This chain uses TRBV4-2 with TRBJ2-1; D is perhaps TRBD2 (7 bases). Trimming removed 4 bases from V and 3 bases from J, with 19 bases in between. Per the germline V gene, CDR1 is LGHNA and CDR2 is YNFKEQ. The CDR3 runs to 17 residues.

V usage is TRBV6-6 and J usage is TRBJ1-2; D is unclear. The CDR3 has 12 amino acids. The germline gives CDR1 MNHNY, CDR2 SVGAGI (reference sequence). Trimming left V 0 bases short and J 3 bases short, with 2 bases between. The CDR3 loop is CASSYSDYGYTF. As DNA, the CDR3 is TGTGCCAGCAGTTACTCGGACTATGGCTACACCTTC.

The V gene is TRBV18, the J gene TRBJ2-7; D not certain. V gave up 5 bases and J gave up 2 bases, with 22 bases separating them. Germline V lookup: CDR1 KGHSH, CDR2 LQKENI. The CDR3 spans 17 residues. In nucleotides, the CDR3 is TGTGCCAGCTCAACGGACCCCTGGTTAGCAGGTGCCTACGAGCAGTACTTC. Residues: CASSTDPWLAGAYEQYF. Drawing the rest from reference TRBV18 and TRBJ2-7, the complete variable domain is NAGVMQNPRHLVRRRGQEARLRCSPMKGHSHVYWYRQLPEEGLKFMVYLQKENIIDESGMPKERFSAEFPKEGPSILRIQQVVRGDSAAYFCASSTDPWLAGAYEQYFGPGTRLTVT.

This clone was counted once. The rearrangement uses TRBV10-3 and TRBJ1-1, with 8 bases matching TRBD1. V lost 9 bases, J lost 1 base, and 4 bases stayed unmatched. Germline loops: CDR1 ENHRY, CDR2 SYGVKD. The CDR3 consists of 13 residues. The CDR3 loop is CAMGQGANTEAFF. For the CDR3, the DNA is TGTGCCATGGGGCAGGGGGCGAACACTGAAGCTTTCTTT.